Here is one T cell receptor beta chain with its context. Its specificity is not known. Germline V gene data show CDR1 as DFQATT and CDR2 as SNEGSKA (reference sequence). The CDR3 is made up of 16 amino acids. Losses at the gene ends were 3 bases for V and 4 bases for J; bases not matched to a gene: 9. This specimen comes from a study of identical twins. After template switching added a universal primer site, the resulting cDNA carried unique molecular identifiers. Each CDR3 protein gets one entry after TCRdb re-called the 5' RACE reads with MiXCR. The sample records about 720,000 distinct CDR3 sequences, more than 6.5% being singletons. Whole-study findings and limits: Out-of-frame alpha sequences shared between twins exhibited an excess of low generation probability. With abundant cord blood beta clonotypes, insertions were fewer; memory repertoires showed no such pattern.

These data also featured in a second study, about yellow fever vaccine responses in identical twins.

The chain recombines TRBV20-1 with TRBJ2-1; 10 bases match TRBD2. Sequencing was carried out using PBMCs. The receptor was isolated from a woman between 18 and 29 years old in good health. The CDR3 is CSARGTSDTTYNEQFF. CDR3 nucleotides: TGCAGTGCTAGGGGGACTAGCGATACTACATACAATGAGCAGTTCTTC.